This T cell receptor (beta chain) emerged from a study of cytomegalovirus exposure and HLA in healthy donors. This donor's file did not include a recorded CMV serostatus. The CDR3 loop spans 15 amino acids. Germline CDR1 SNHLY, CDR2 FYNNEI. Trimming removed 6 bases from V and 3 bases from J, with 12 bases in between. As concerns this clone: The antigen remains unidentified.

General study results and limits: In vitro testing confirmed a few CMV-associated chains as specific for CMV antigens.

The PCR made use of 60 Vbeta and 13 Jbeta primers. Generated by immunoSEQ multiplex PCR, the TCRdb table keeps only in-frame clones and is missing some. Of more than 110,000 clones listed, roughly two thirds are singletons. Sequenced sample: PBMCs. V usage is TRBV2 and J usage is TRBJ2-6; D is undetermined. This TCR was recovered from a human donor in good health. DNA for the CDR3: TGTGCCAGCAGCCCGTCGGTTTTTGGGGCCAACGTCCTGACTTTC. Its protein product is CASSPSVFGANVLTF.